The 32 T cell receptor beta chains in this list originate from one sample, sequenced in a study of T cells in Graves' hyperthyroidism and ophthalmopathy. Amplification of TCR beta CDR3 regions used RNA as the template. HTBI primers were employed in a first-round RT-PCR of the TCR CDR3. TCRdb reanalysed the multiplex PCR reads using MiXCR and keeps one entry per CDR3 protein. The table lists about 210,000 distinct CDR3 sequences, about a sixth of them singletons. The sequencing input was blood. These receptors were collected from a man in his fifties with Graves' hyperthyroidism.

The rearrangement uses TRBV25-1 and TRBJ1-6, with a tentative D call TRBD1 (5 bases). The ends were cut back, 8 bases at V and 4 bases at J, with 12 bases in the middle. The CDR3 has 14 amino acids. Germline CDR1 MGHDK, CDR2 SYGVNS. The CDR3 bases are TGTGCCAGCCACGCGGGACGGTATAATTCACCCCTCCACTTT. It specifies CASHAGRYNSPLHF.

This clonotype showed up just once. The germline gene is not matched at one end of the junction; a read error may be the cause. The V call is TRBV7-9, the J call TRBJ2-1; TRBD2 matches 10 bases. CDR1 SEHNR and CDR2 FQNEAQ come from the germline V gene (reference sequence). The CDR3 has 16 residues. CDR3 in amino acids: CASSLTSGTSYDEQFF. For the CDR3, the DNA is TGTGCCAGCAGCCTAACTAGCGGGACCTCCTACGATGAGCAGTTCTTC.

V gene TRBV29-1 combines with J gene TRBJ1-2, with 7 bases lining up with TRBD1. The CDR3 extends over 13 amino acids. V shed 4 bases and J 6 bases; nucleotides not matched to a gene: 8. Germline CDR1 is SQVTM and CDR2 is ANQGSEA. CDR3 region: CSVAGQGGHGYTF. The CDR3 DNA reads TGCAGCGTTGCGGGCCAGGGGGGGCATGGCTACACCTTC.

The chain recombines TRBV4-2 with TRBJ1-3; possible D gene TRBD1, 5 bases. Trimming pared 1 base from V and 4 bases from J, leaving 17 bases between. This CDR3 has 17 amino acids. Germline CDR1 is LGHNA and CDR2 is YNFKEQ. The CDR3 DNA follows: TGTGCCAGCAGCCAAGCATCGGGGGATTCGAGGGGAAACACCATATATTTT. Amino acid sequence: CASSQASGDSRGNTIYF.

This clonotype was seen repeatedly, ten times or more. This sequence joins TRBV27 and TRBJ1-4; D uncertain. Germline CDR1 is MNHEY and CDR2 is SMNVEV (reference sequence). The CDR3 has 15 residues. Trimming left V 0 bases short and J 5 bases short, with 10 bases between. This chain's CDR3 is CASSLSLEANEKLFF. The CDR3 DNA reads TGTGCCAGCAGTTTATCGTTAGAGGCGAATGAAAAACTGTTTTTT.

This chain joins TRBV7-9 and TRBJ1-5; D possibly corresponds to TRBD1 (6 bases). The ends were cut back, 5 bases at V and 10 bases at J, with 12 bases in the middle. This CDR3 comprises 12 residues. Germline V gene lookup returns CDR1 SEHNR and CDR2 FQNEAQ (reference sequence). Written as DNA, the CDR3 is TGTGCCAGCAGCCTCCGAGGGGGACCCCAGCATTTT. Residues: CASSLRGGPQHF.

This clonotype appeared a few times. The chain joins TRBV9 to TRBJ1-6; D unclear. Trimming removed 1 base from V and 3 bases from J, with 5 bases in between. Germline CDR1 reads SGDLS; CDR2 reads YYNGEE. This CDR3 is 14 amino acids long. The CDR3: CASSVQLYNSPLHF. CDR3 in DNA: TGTGCCAGCAGCGTACAGCTCTATAATTCACCCCTCCACTTT.

This clonotype showed up many times. V is TRBV7-6 and J is TRBJ2-7, with D perhaps matching TRBD2 (6 bases). The CDR3 totals 15 residues. V lost 5 bases and J lost 0, with 14 bases in between. The V gene's germline CDR1 is SGHVS and CDR2 FNYEAQ. The DNA of the CDR3 is TGTGCCAGCAGCCGTGGGACTGCCCCCTCCTACGAGCAGTACTTC. Its protein product is CASSRGTAPSYEQYF.

This clonotype was observed a handful of times. V usage is TRBV6-2 or TRBV6-3 and J usage is TRBJ2-1; D remains unclear. V was trimmed by 5 bases and J by 0 bases, leaving 5 bases between them. Germline values: CDR1 MNHEY, CDR2 SVGEGT. The CDR3 extends over 13 amino acids. The CDR3 here is CASSTYSYNEQFF. CDR3 DNA sequence: TGTGCCAGCAGTACTTACTCCTACAATGAGCAGTTCTTC.

In this sample, this clonotype turned up many times. One end of the junction does not line up with germline, which may come from a read error. This rearrangement joins TRBV7-7 to TRBJ2-3, with D tentatively TRBD1 (5 bases). The germline CDR1 and CDR2 sequences are SSHAT and FNYEAQ (reference sequence). The CDR3 runs to 13 residues. The CDR3 sequence: CASSLGPQGTQYF. The CDR3 region has the DNA TGTGCTAGCAGCTTAGGCCCCCAGGGTACGCAGTATTTT.

Many counts were recorded for this clonotype. CDR3 sequence (DNA): TGTGCCAGCAGCTTTACTAGCGGGAATAGAGATACGCAGTATTTT. It is translated as CASSFTSGNRDTQYF. This chain links TRBV5-4 with TRBJ2-3; 10 bases line up with TRBD2. The CDR3 length is 15 residues. Germline V gene sequence: CDR1 SGHNT, CDR2 YYREEE (reference sequence). V dropped 2 bases and J dropped 5; count of bases not matched to a gene: 5.

This clonotype occurred many times. This rearrangement joins TRBV20-1 to TRBJ2-7; 13 bases are shared with TRBD2. CDR3 size: 14 residues. J gave up 4 bases and V 5 bases, and 5 bases lay outside the gene matches. The germline CDR1 and CDR2 sequences are DFQATT and SNEGSKA (reference sequence). The CDR3 loop reads CSARGLAGLYEQYF. CDR3 nucleotide sequence: TGCAGTGCTCGGGGACTAGCGGGATTGTACGAGCAGTACTTC.

This clonotype was picked up many times. The chain is built from TRBV28 and TRBJ2-3; D call uncertain. Trimming removed 4 bases from V and 5 bases from J, with 13 bases in between. The germline V gene encodes CDR1 MDHEN and CDR2 SYDVKM. The CDR3 sequence is 14 residues long. CDR3 sequence: CASSSMGRLDTQYF. CDR3 bases: TGTGCCAGCAGTTCCATGGGTCGGCTAGATACGCAGTATTTT.

This clonotype turned up a few times. The chain couples TRBV7-3 to TRBJ1-6, with 7 bases fitting TRBD1. Germline assignment: CDR1 SGHTA and CDR2 FQGTGA. The junction had 2 bases not matched to a gene; V was cut back by 5 bases and J by 7 bases. CDR3 length: 13 residues. The CDR3 sequence is CASSLDRNSPLHF. For the CDR3, the DNA is TGTGCCAGCAGCCTGGACAGGAATTCACCCCTCCACTTT.

V is TRBV20-1 and J is TRBJ2-3; 7 bases are shared with TRBD1. Germline CDR1 is DFQATT and CDR2 is SNEGSKA (reference sequence). Trimming cost V 3 bases and J 6 bases; bases outside gene matches: 12. The CDR3 consists of 15 residues. CDR3 sequence: CSASPRQGIFDTQYF. The CDR3 DNA sequence: TGCAGTGCTAGTCCGCGACAGGGCATATTCGATACGCAGTATTTT.

In this sample, this clonotype turned up many times. The chain has TRBV6-1 and TRBJ2-1; D might be TRBD2 (5 bases). Germline loops: CDR1 MNHNS, CDR2 SASEGT. The CDR3 has 15 amino acids. V lost 7 bases, J lost 8 bases, and 21 bases lay in between. In DNA, the CDR3 is TGTGCCAGCAAAAAACTAGTCTCCGGATTGGATGAGCAGTTCTTC. Its protein product is CASKKLVSGLDEQFF.

This clonotype was detected a few times. The chain recombines TRBV5-1 with TRBJ1-2; 9 bases match TRBD1. V lost 0 bases and J lost 8; bases outside the gene matches: 8. CDR1 and CDR2 (germline): SGHRS, YFSETQ. CDR3 size: 15 residues. CDR3 DNA sequence: TGCGCCAGCAGCTTGGAAATCGGGACAGGGCGCGGCTACACCTTC. Its translation is CASSLEIGTGRGYTF.

With respect to this clonotype: A much bigger clone sits one base away, suggesting this may be a read error. The J gene is TRBJ2-1, the V gene TRBV7-8; 12 bases fit TRBD2. Germline V CDR1 and CDR2: SGHVS, FQNEAQ. There are 17 residues in the CDR3. The CDR3 region is CASSSTSGSGTYDEQFF. CDR3 nucleotide sequence: TGTGCCAGCAGCTCGACTAGCGGGAGTGGAACCTACGATGAGCAGTTCTTC.

This clonotype was counted ten times or more. The V and J genes are TRBV7-9 and TRBJ2-3; D might be TRBD1 (6 bases). Germline V gene sequence: CDR1 SEHNR, CDR2 FQNEAQ (reference sequence). V gave up 5 bases and J gave up 0 bases, with 15 bases separating them. This CDR3 is 16 amino acids long. CDR3 region: CASSPPRGVSTDTQYF. CDR3 bases: TGTGCCAGCAGCCCCCCCAGGGGAGTTAGCACAGATACGCAGTATTTT. The full variable domain, in which reference TRBV7-9 and TRBJ2-3 provide the parts outside the CDR3, is DTGVSQNPRHKITKRGQNVTFRCDPISEHNRLYWYRQTLGQGPEFLTYFQNEAQLEKSRLLSDRFSAERPKGSFSTLEIQRTEQGDSAMYLCASSPPRGVSTDTQYFGPGTRLTVL.

This clonotype showed up many times. The chain uses TRBV9 and TRBJ2-3; 7 bases fit TRBD2. J gave up 3 bases and V 0 bases, and 4 bases lay outside the gene matches. In germline, CDR1 is SGDLS, CDR2 YYNGEE. The CDR3 covers 15 residues. The CDR3, as DNA: TGTGCCAGCAGCGTAGGACTAGCCTGGACAGATACGCAGTATTTT. This encodes CASSVGLAWTDTQYF.

This clonotype was recorded at least ten times. This sequence joins TRBV3-1 and TRBJ2-1; TRBD2 agrees at 14 bases. V shed 2 bases and J 5 bases; nucleotides not matched to a gene: 2. Germline CDR1 and CDR2: LGHDT and YNNKEL (reference sequence). This CDR3 has 16 amino acids. The CDR3 DNA sequence: TGTGCCAGCAGCCAAACGGGACTAGCGGGAGACAATGAGCAGTTCTTC. It specifies CASSQTGLAGDNEQFF.

This clonotype showed up just a few times. This chain connects TRBV3-1 to TRBJ2-5, with 9 bases lining up with TRBD2. With 7 bases clipped from V and 3 bases from J, the junction kept 9 bases outside the gene matches. The germline gives CDR1 LGHDT, CDR2 YNNKEL (reference sequence). The length of the CDR3 is 15 residues. CDR3 in amino acids: CASTARTSAKETQYF. CDR3 nucleotide sequence: TGTGCCAGCACCGCAAGGACTAGCGCTAAAGAGACCCAGTACTTC.

The CDR3: CASSLELGQGGKLFF. The CDR3 region has the DNA TGTGCCAGCAGCTTAGAATTGGGGCAGGGCGGAAAACTGTTTTTT. The rearrangement uses TRBV7-2 and TRBJ1-4, with a possible D match to TRBD1 (5 bases). Trimming pared 1 base from V and 10 bases from J, leaving 16 bases between. CDR1 is SGHTA, CDR2 FQGNSA, per germline. This CDR3 has 15 amino acids.

In its sample, this clonotype was seen a few times. An end of the junction does not agree with germline; a read error may underlie this. The rearrangement uses TRBV7-3 and TRBJ2-1, with TRBD2 identical over 14 bases. The CDR3 extends over 14 amino acids. The germline V gene encodes CDR1 SGHTA and CDR2 FQGTGA. The CDR3 protein is CVSSLGLAGGEQFF. The DNA of the CDR3 is TGTGTCAGCAGCCTCGGACTAGCGGGAGGTGAGCAGTTCTTC.

This clonotype showed up many times. The CDR3 coding sequence is TGTGCCAGCAGTGCTCCGGGACAGGGGGCCTACGAGCAGTACTTC. This encodes CASSAPGQGAYEQYF. This chain joins TRBV2 and TRBJ2-7; 11 bases align to TRBD1. This CDR3 contains 15 residues. V shed 4 bases and J 2 bases; nucleotides not matched to a gene: 4. The germline CDR1 and CDR2 sequences are SNHLY and FYNNEI.

The gene calls are TRBV5-5 and TRBJ2-2; D perhaps matches TRBD2 (6 bases). The ends were cut back, 1 base at V and 6 bases at J, with 13 bases in the middle. Germline V gene lookup returns CDR1 SGHKS and CDR2 YYEKEE (reference sequence). This CDR3 region has 15 residues. This CDR3 is CASSLFPQRAGELFF. CDR3 sequence (DNA): TGTGCCAGCAGCTTGTTCCCCCAGCGGGCCGGGGAGCTGTTTTTT. The entire variable domain, with the rest obtained from reference TRBV5-5 and TRBJ2-2, is as follows: DAGVTQSPTHLIKTRGQQVTLRCSPISGHKSVSWYQQVLGQGPQFIFQYYEKEERGRGNFPDRFSARQFPNYSSELNVNALLLGDSALYLCASSLFPQRAGELFFGEGSRLTVL.

V gene TRBV19 combines with J gene TRBJ2-4; possibly TRBD2 for D (7 bases). Trimming stripped 7 bases from V and 0 bases from J, with 13 bases between. The germline gives CDR1 LNHDA, CDR2 SQIVND (reference sequence). The CDR3 spans 15 residues. CDR3 sequence: CASNMRGGAKNIQYF. For the CDR3, the DNA is TGTGCCAGTAACATGAGGGGGGGAGCCAAAAACATTCAGTACTTC.

V is TRBV6-4 and J is TRBJ1-1, with 8 bases matching TRBD1. The germline gives CDR1 MRHNA, CDR2 SNTAGT. The trim removed 0 bases at V and 6 bases at J, leaving 9 bases unmatched. The CDR3 has 16 residues. DNA of the CDR3: TGTGCCAGCAGTGACTCGGAGACAGGGGAGAGGGCTGAAGCTTTCTTT. Amino acid sequence: CASSDSETGERAEAFF.

The rearrangement uses TRBV28 and TRBJ1-3; D perhaps matches TRBD1 (5 bases). Per germline, CDR1 MDHEN and CDR2 SYDVKM. This CDR3 is built from 16 residues. Between the trimmed V and J ends, which lost 6 bases and 0 bases, there was a span of 15 bases. CDR3 residues: CASRPTFGGSGNTIYF. As DNA, the CDR3 is TGTGCCAGCAGACCCACATTCGGGGGCTCTGGAAACACCATATATTTT. Drawing the rest from reference TRBV28 and TRBJ1-3, the complete variable domain is DVKVTQSSRYLVKRTGEKVFLECVQDMDHENMFWYRQDPGLGLRLIYFSYDVKMKEKGDIPEGYSVSREKKERFSLILESASTNQTSMYLCASRPTFGGSGNTIYFGEGSWLTVV.

Many counts were recorded for this clonotype. V is TRBV18 and J is TRBJ2-7; D call uncertain. CDR3 length: 15 residues. Germline CDR1 KGHSH, CDR2 LQKENI. The V end lost 2 bases, the J end lost 5 bases, and 16 bases lay between the germline ends. In nucleotides, the CDR3 is TGTGCCAGCTCACCAGTCCTAGGCAGCCGAGACGAGCAGTACTTC. Its protein is CASSPVLGSRDEQYF.

The V and J genes are TRBV18 and TRBJ2-1, with D perhaps TRBD1 or TRBD2 (5 bases each). Per germline, CDR1 KGHSH and CDR2 LQKENI. This CDR3 comprises 14 residues. The V gene lost 3 bases and the J gene lost 12 bases, with 18 bases spanning the gap. The CDR3 loop is CASSPRDLLRVQFF. The CDR3 DNA is TGTGCCAGCTCACCTCGGGACCTTCTTAGGGTGCAGTTCTTC.

This clonotype was detected ten times or more. The gene calls are TRBV5-1 and TRBJ1-1, with D perhaps TRBD1 (6 bases). Trimming pared 1 base from V and 5 bases from J, leaving 18 bases between. The V gene's germline CDR1 is SGHRS and CDR2 YFSETQ. The length of the CDR3 is 16 residues. DNA of the CDR3: TGCGCCAGCAGCTTGTTGGGGGGCGCGATGTGGACTGAAGCTTTCTTT. Translation: CASSLLGGAMWTEAFF.